Listed below are T cell receptor beta chains from one sample, sequenced in a study of cytomegalovirus exposure and HLA in healthy donors. The repertoire was sequenced with immunoSEQ multiplex PCR; TCRdb's copy has only in-frame clones and lacks some. Here the sample spans 55,000 to 70,000 clones, about 80% being singletons. Sequencing was done on a sample of PBMCs. The receptor source for this set is a woman between 40 and 50 years old in good health and CMV-seronegative. Each CDR3 is given with its conserved first and last residue. Each record gives: V gene, J gene, clone size, CDR3 protein. Clone size is shown for a subset of rows, as once, few, many or a class of expanded clone.

TRBV14	TRBJ1-2	few	CASSRHDREGYTF
TRBV5-1	TRBJ2-5	-	CATRLRPLTGVTQYF
TRBV6-5	TRBJ2-7	once	CASSYRQGGEQYF
TRBV5-5	TRBJ2-7	-	CASSLGLVAVTYEQYF
TRBV6-5	TRBJ2-7	-	CASIGTSGPYEQYF
TRBV4-1	TRBJ2-1	-	CASSQELRGSYNEQFF
TRBV13	TRBJ2-2	few	CASSFGGGELFF
TRBV7-6	TRBJ1-1	once	CASSPRVLNTEAFF
TRBV7-2	TRBJ2-5	-	CASSLGGTSGRARGETQYF
TRBV9	TRBJ1-1	-	CASSVGDTEAFF
TRBV25-1	TRBJ2-5	few	CASSERRQARRETQYF
TRBV28	TRBJ1-2	-	CASWEDGRGYGYTF
TRBV2	TRBJ2-5	-	CASKQAGETQYF
TRBV15	TRBJ2-1	-	CATSRSGGAGGYNEQFF
TRBV11-2	TRBJ1-5	once	CASSLGLRDQPQHF
TRBV7-9	TRBJ1-4	-	CASSLRTGVEKLFF
TRBV29-1	TRBJ2-3	-	CSARDSSTDTQYF
TRBV7-9	TRBJ2-5	-	CASSFGSGARETQYF
TRBV6-5	TRBJ2-1	-	CASSDISSYNEQFF
TRBV7-9	TRBJ1-4	-	CASSLSMAATNEKLFF
TRBV27	TRBJ2-7	-	CASTPGGGGYEQYF
TRBV6-5	TRBJ2-7	-	CASSYAGRIHEQYF
TRBV28	TRBJ1-4	-	CASSFGLEKLFF
TRBV6-1	TRBJ2-1	-	CASSDKIGALNEQFF
TRBV5-1	TRBJ2-5	-	CASSRSVAQGYQETQYF